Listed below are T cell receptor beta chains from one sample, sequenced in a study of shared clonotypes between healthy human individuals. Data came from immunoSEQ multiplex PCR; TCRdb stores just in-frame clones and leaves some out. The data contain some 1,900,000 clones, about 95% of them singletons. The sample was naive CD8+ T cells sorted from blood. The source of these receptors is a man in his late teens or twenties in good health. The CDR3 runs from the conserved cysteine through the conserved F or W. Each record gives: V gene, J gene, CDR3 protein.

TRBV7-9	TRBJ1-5	CASSLDHNQPQHF
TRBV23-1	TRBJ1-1	CASSQLRDRNTEAFF
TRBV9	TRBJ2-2	CASSAYRVTNTGELFF
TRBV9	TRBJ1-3	CASSVQVNSGNTIYF
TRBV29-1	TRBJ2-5	CSVDLAGGETQYF
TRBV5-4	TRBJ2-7	CASSLTGGYLSYEQYF
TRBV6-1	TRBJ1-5	CASSDRTATFNQPQHF
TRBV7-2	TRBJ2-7	CASSSSTIKAGEQYF
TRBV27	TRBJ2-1	CASKTSGYGYNEQFF
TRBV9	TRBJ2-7	CASSDTGTPSYEQYF
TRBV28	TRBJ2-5	CASSLLVGTETQYF
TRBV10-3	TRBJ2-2	CAISEGQLSGELFF
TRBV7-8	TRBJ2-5	CASSLWREGGLRETQYF
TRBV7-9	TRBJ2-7	CASSLRAYEQYF
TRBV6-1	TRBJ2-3	CASKEPPWDTQYF
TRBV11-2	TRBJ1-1	CASSFGGLWTEAFF
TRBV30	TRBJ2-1	CAWSVVGGSEQFF
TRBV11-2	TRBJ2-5	CASSLGAQETQYF
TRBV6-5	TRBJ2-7	CASSYSGQGNEQYF
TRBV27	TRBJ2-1	CASSLSSGETYNEQFF
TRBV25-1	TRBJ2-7	CASASWGTESSYEQYF
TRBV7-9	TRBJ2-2	CASGGTEQVNTGELFF
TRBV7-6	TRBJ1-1	CASSEPGQATEAFF
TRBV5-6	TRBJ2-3	CASSHGPQAQYF
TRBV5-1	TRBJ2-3	CASSLGSGDLDTQYF
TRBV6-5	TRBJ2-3	CASSLGGGSTDTQYF
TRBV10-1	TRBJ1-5	CASSELPGGQPQHF
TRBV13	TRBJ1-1	CASGLGAVPEAFF
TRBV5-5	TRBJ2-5	CASSPQGQYQETQYF
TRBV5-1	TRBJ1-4	CASSPRRGRDEKLFF
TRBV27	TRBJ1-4	CASSLSGQGSEKLFF
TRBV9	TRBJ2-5	CASSVDGRGLETQYF
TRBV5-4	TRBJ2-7	CASSSRGYGYEQYF
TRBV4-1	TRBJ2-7	CASSQDHTSGSRYEQYF
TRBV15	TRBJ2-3	CATSRESGTGKSTDTQYF
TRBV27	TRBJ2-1	CASSFLGENEQFF
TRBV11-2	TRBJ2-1	CASSSAPWSEQFF
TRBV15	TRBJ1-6	CATTEDSSYNSPLHF
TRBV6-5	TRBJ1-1	CASSYSPSGSYTEAFF
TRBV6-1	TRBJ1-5	CASSEWQGRNQPQHF
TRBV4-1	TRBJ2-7	CASSQVAPGAAYEQYF
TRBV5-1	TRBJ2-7	CASSLSGEQYF
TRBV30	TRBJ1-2	CAWTRGDSNYGYTF
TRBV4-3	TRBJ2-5	CASSSRLAGQETQYF
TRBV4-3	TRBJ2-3	CASSPENGVPTDTQYF
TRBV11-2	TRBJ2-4	CASSFSSDIQYF
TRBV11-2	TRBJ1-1	CASSLAGLNTEAFF
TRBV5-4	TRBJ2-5	CASSPGRSQETQYF
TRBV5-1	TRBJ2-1	CASSVELALRYNEQFF
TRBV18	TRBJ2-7	CASSPGQEVLSRDF
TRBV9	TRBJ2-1	CASSVDPGGGNEQFF
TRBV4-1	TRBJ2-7	CASSHIPPHEQYF
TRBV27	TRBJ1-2	CASMSGEGYGYTF
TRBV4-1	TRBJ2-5	CASSQGEDRAYETQYF
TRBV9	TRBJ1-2	CASSVGSYGYTF